This T cell receptor (beta chain) was obtained from a study of shared T cell receptors in the human thymus. About this clone itself: At the DNA level, this CDR3 is encoded by other sequences in the same sample as well.

Method: immunoSEQ multiplex PCR; TCRdb's copy keeps in-frame clones and lacks some. The sample shows approximately 660,000 clones, 70% to 90% of them seen only once. The CDR3 contains 14 residues. The trim removed 4 bases at V and 3 bases at J, leaving 5 bases unmatched. Germline CDR1 reads SGHRS; CDR2 reads YFSETQ. These records were also assigned to another study, of human thymus T cells. That investigation notes: Resected material from corrective heart surgery provided the thymus tissue analysed. Related studies noted strongly shared thymic repertoires across unrelated people.

The TCR was taken from a boy less than two years old with a congenital heart defect. The rearrangement links TRBV5-1 to TRBJ2-7; 9 positions match TRBD1. What was sequenced was thymocytes. CDR3 in amino acids: CASSPGQGGYEQYF. DNA of the CDR3: TGCGCCAGCAGCCCGGGACAGGGAGGCTACGAGCAGTACTTC.